The clone carrying this TCR beta chain was picked up many times. The sample belongs to a study of shared clonotypes between healthy human individuals. Only in-frame clones appear in the TCRdb table, and some are missing; sequencing was by immunoSEQ multiplex PCR. The sample yields about 1.5 million clones, about 98% seen once. J lost 2 bases, V lost 3 bases, and 5 bases had no gene match. Per the germline V gene, CDR1 is SGHDT and CDR2 is YYEEEE. The CDR3 sequence is 16 residues long. The TCR comes from a man aged 30 to 39 in good health. Sequenced input: naive CD4+ T cells sorted from blood. This sample's subset: CD45RA+ positively selected. This chain connects TRBV5-6 to TRBJ2-6, with TRBD1 matching 7 bases. In nucleotides, the CDR3 is TGTGCCAGCAGCTCGATCGACAGGGCTGGGGCCAACGTCCTGACTTTC. It translates to CASSSIDRAGANVLTF.